This record looks at one TCR beta chain sequence and its context. Original analysis: Estimation of nucleated cell counts relied on the amplification of reference gene primers. This table comes from immunoSEQ multiplex PCR, and its TCRdb copy is limited to in-frame clones, with some not included. V and J calls plus clone size are reproduced from that table; the DNA served to infer D and trimming. The sample consists of 150,000 to 200,000 clones, roughly 85% of them appearing once. Germline V gene sequence: CDR1 MGHRA, CDR2 YSYEKL. V lost 11 bases and J 0 bases, leaving 13 bases between the germline ends. The CDR3 length is 14 residues. This record comes from a study of blood T cell repertoires in COVID-19. Study in general: Recovered Cohort 3 donors showed two negative PCRs, clearance, or symptom resolution. Sites across the United States, Italy and Spain contributed samples from acute and convalescent COVID-19.

Sequencing was carried out using PBMCs or T cells enriched from blood (not recorded which). This chain connects TRBV4-1 to TRBJ2-2; D might be TRBD2 (7 bases). This receptor was obtained from a woman between 70 and 85 years old in a cohort exposed to, infected with or recovered from COVID-19 (not recorded which). CDR3 sequence reads: CAGGRESNTGELFF. The CDR3 bases are TGCGCCGGGGGGCGGGAGTCGAACACCGGGGAGCTGTTTTTT.